These T cell receptor beta chains were read from a single sample in a study of T cell repertoires in cytomegalovirus infection. A single record per CDR3 protein comes from TCRdb applying MiXCR to the reads. The sample shows about 920,000 distinct CDR3 sequences, approximately 30% of them seen only once. No antigens are known for them. This material consisted of cultured CD8+ T cells from PBMCs, taken from culture after CMV antigen stimulation. The receptors here all came from a human donor in good health (CMV status not recorded). Some clones in this sample may be carry-over from other donors' samples. CDR3s include the opening cysteine and the closing phenylalanine or tryptophan. Fields, in order: J gene, V gene, clone size, D gene, CDR3 protein, CDR3 DNA. D genes are given only for firm matches. The size field is filled for only some rows; it gives once, few, many or a size class.

TRBJ2-3	TRBV11-3	.	.	CASSGARGGGPDTQYF	TGTGCCAGCAGCGGTGCGCGGGGTGGGGGCCCAGATACGCAGTATTTT
TRBJ1-2	TRBV12-3/TRBV12-4	.	TRBD1	CASSLGQGAHGYTF	TGTGCCAGCAGTTTGGGACAGGGGGCGCATGGCTACACCTTC
TRBJ1-2	TRBV25-1	.	.	CASSEFQGPNYGYTF	TGTGCCAGCAGTGAATTTCAAGGGCCTAACTATGGCTACACCTTC
TRBJ1-6	TRBV27	.	.	CASSFGSSANSPLHF	TGTGCCAGCAGTTTCGGGAGCTCGGCTAATTCACCCCTCCACTTT
TRBJ2-5	TRBV14	.	.	CASSPSTAQGGTQYF	TGTGCCAGCAGCCCTTCGACAGCTCAGGGGGGGACCCAGTACTTC
TRBJ1-2	TRBV12-5	few	.	CASGPGHAGYGYTF	TGTGCTAGTGGGCCGGGACATGCAGGCTATGGCTACACCTTC
TRBJ1-1	TRBV19	few	.	CASSIGDLQAFF	TGTGCCAGTAGTATCGGGGACCTTCAGGCTTTCTTT
TRBJ2-7	TRBV7-8	many	.	CASTVDGRTHEQYF	TGTGCCAGCACCGTAGACGGCAGGACTCACGAGCAGTACTTC
TRBJ1-2	TRBV9	.	.	CASGPMGGYTF	TGTGCCAGCGGGCCCATGGGGGGCTACACCTTC
TRBJ1-4	TRBV12-3/TRBV12-4	few	TRBD1	CASGDRPNEKLFF	TGTGCCAGCGGGGACAGGCCTAATGAAAAACTGTTTTTT
TRBJ1-1	TRBV20-1	.	.	CSAHLLGAPEAFF	TGCAGTGCTCACTTGTTGGGGGCGCCCGAAGCTTTCTTT
TRBJ1-1	TRBV5-4	few	TRBD1	CASSWDRGPNTEAFF	TGTGCCAGCAGCTGGGACAGGGGCCCGAACACTGAAGCTTTCTTT
TRBJ2-5	TRBV5-4	few	.	CASSPTSGEETQYF	TGTGCCAGCAGCCCTACTTCAGGGGAAGAGACCCAGTACTTC
TRBJ2-4	TRBV7-9	.	.	CASSEAGRPKNIQYF	TGTGCCAGCAGCGAGGCGGGTAGGCCCAAAAACATTCAGTACTTC
TRBJ1-6	TRBV7-6	.	TRBD1	CASSLTGGSGSPLHF	TGTGCCAGCAGCCTTACAGGGGGCAGCGGTTCACCCCTCCACTTT
TRBJ2-1	TRBV27	.	.	CANRTGTGPYNEQFF	TGTGCCAACAGGACCGGGACGGGTCCCTACAATGAGCAGTTCTTC
TRBJ2-5	TRBV27	few	TRBD2	CASSRTEAGGRETQYF	TGTGCCAGCAGCCGAACGGAGGCGGGGGGGCGTGAGACCCAGTACTTC
TRBJ2-2	TRBV28	.	.	CASSQIATGELFF	TGTGCCAGCAGTCAAATCGCCACCGGGGAGCTGTTTTTT
TRBJ1-5	TRBV20-1	.	.	CSAKKTGYDAQPQHF	TGCAGTGCTAAAAAAACAGGGTATGACGCTCAGCCCCAGCATTTT
TRBJ1-1	TRBV6-6	.	TRBD1	CASLLGQKNTEAFF	TGTGCCAGCTTATTGGGACAGAAGAACACTGAAGCTTTCTTT
TRBJ2-7	TRBV4-1	few	.	CASSQGALYEQYF	TGCGCCAGCAGCCAAGGAGCTCTTTACGAGCAGTACTTC